A single sample gave rise to the 23 T cell receptor beta chains below, sequenced in a study of blood T cell repertoires in COVID-19. TCRdb keeps only in-frame clones here, not all; method: immunoSEQ multiplex PCR. The sample records approximately 140,000 clones, approximately 80% being singletons. The sample comprised peripheral blood. These receptor sequences come from a man aged 55 to 70 with active or convalescent COVID-19.

The chain carries TRBV7-9 and TRBJ2-3; D is ambiguous. Germline CDR1 is SEHNR and CDR2 is FQNEAQ (reference sequence). The CDR3 is made up of 12 amino acids. V lost 5 bases and J 6 bases, leaving 9 bases between the germline ends. The CDR3 DNA follows: TGTGCCAGCAGCCCCATGCGGGATACGCAGTATTTT. Its translation is CASSPMRDTQYF.

J is TRBJ2-7 and V is TRBV12-3 or TRBV12-4; the D gene is possibly TRBD1 (5 bases). The V end lost 7 bases, the J end lost 6 bases, and 13 bases lay between the germline ends. This CDR3 is 12 amino acids long. The CDR3, as DNA: TGTGCCAGCACCCTTGGAAGGGGCGAGCAGTACTTC. It specifies CASTLGRGEQYF.

V is TRBV19 and J is TRBJ2-5, with 8 bases that match TRBD2. V gave up 8 bases and J gave up 1 base; unmatched junction bases: 0. CDR3 length: 12 amino acids. Looked up from germline, CDR1 is LNHDA and CDR2 is SQIVND (reference sequence). The CDR3 reads CASGTSQETQYF. Written as DNA, the CDR3 is TGTGCCAGTGGGACTAGCCAAGAGACCCAGTACTTC.

V and J are TRBV7-9 and TRBJ1-6; unclear D gene. The CDR3 covers 13 residues. Trimming pared 8 bases from V and 7 bases from J, leaving 12 bases between. Germline V CDR1 and CDR2: SEHNR, FQNEAQ (reference sequence). The CDR3, as DNA: TGTGCCAGCCGCGTAAACGGGAATTCACCCCTCCACTTT. It yields the protein CASRVNGNSPLHF. Together with reference TRBV7-9 and TRBJ1-6, the CDR3 gives the full variable domain: DTGVSQNPRHKITKRGQNVTFRCDPISEHNRLYWYRQTLGQGPEFLTYFQNEAQLEKSRLLSDRFSAERPKGSFSTLEIQRTEQGDSAMYLCASRVNGNSPLHFGNGTRLTVT.

The chain joins TRBV6-2 or TRBV6-3 to TRBJ2-7, with 8 bases that match TRBD2. This CDR3 comprises 15 residues. CDR1 and CDR2 from the germline V gene are MNHEY and SVGEGT. V lost 6 bases and J lost 5; bases outside the gene matches: 12. DNA of the CDR3: TGTGCCAGCAGCCTCGGACGATGGCGGGAGGACGAGCAGTACTTC. The encoded protein is CASSLGRWREDEQYF.

The chain uses TRBV24-1 and TRBJ1-5, with D tentatively TRBD1 (6 bases). The ends were cut back, 4 bases at V and 6 bases at J, with 18 bases in the middle. The CDR3 is 16 amino acids. Germline V CDR1 and CDR2: KGHDR, SFDVKD. The CDR3 loop reads CATSESGEGGGQPQHF. CDR3 nucleotides: TGTGCCACCAGTGAGTCCGGGGAGGGGGGCGGTCAGCCCCAGCATTTT.

This clone was counted a few times. This chain links TRBV7-8 with TRBJ1-2; possibly TRBD1 for D (5 bases). Germline CDR1 and CDR2: SGHVS and FQNEAQ. Between the trimmed V and J ends, which lost 3 bases and 5 bases, there was a span of 10 bases. CDR3 length equals 13 residues. The CDR3 protein is CASSLGPDYGYTF. DNA of the CDR3: TGTGCCAGCAGCTTGGGGCCAGATTATGGCTACACCTTC.

This chain uses TRBV3-1 (or the pseudogene TRBV3-2) with TRBJ2-1, with TRBD2 identical over 14 bases. CDR3 length equals 19 residues. The V gene's germline CDR1 is LGHDT and CDR2 YNNKEL (reference sequence). V lost 6 bases to trimming and J lost 3 bases; unmatched junction nucleotides: 13. CDR3: CASSRRLGTSGRGYNEQFF. The DNA of the CDR3 is TGTGCCAGCAGTCGCCGCCTCGGGACTAGCGGGAGAGGCTACAATGAGCAGTTCTTC.

This clone was seen a few times. The chain uses TRBV19 and TRBJ2-1; 10 nucleotides line up with TRBD2. The trim removed 5 bases at V and 0 bases at J, leaving 4 bases unmatched. This CDR3 is built from 16 residues. CDR1 is LNHDA and CDR2 is SQIVND in the germline V gene (reference sequence). CDR3 DNA sequence: TGTGCCAGTAGTGCCTTAGCGGGAGGCTCCTACAATGAGCAGTTCTTC. Protein product: CASSALAGGSYNEQFF.

J is TRBJ2-1 and V is TRBV5-6; D might be TRBD2 (6 bases). V gave up 0 bases and J gave up 5 bases, with 18 bases separating them. The CDR3 extends over 17 amino acids. The V gene's germline CDR1 is SGHDT and CDR2 YYEEEE. The CDR3 sequence: CASSLGGGARRHNEQFF. The CDR3 DNA is TGTGCCAGCAGCTTGGGGGGCGGGGCCCGACGCCACAATGAGCAGTTCTTC.

CDR3 nucleotides: TGTGCCAGCAGCCAAGATGGGGCGGGAGAAGGAGATACGCAGTATTTT. Translating it yields CASSQDGAGEGDTQYF. The chain employs TRBV4-2 and TRBJ2-3; 7 bases align to TRBD2. The CDR3 runs to 16 residues. The germline V gene encodes CDR1 LGHNA and CDR2 YNFKEQ. The J segment lost 5 bases and the V segment lost 0 bases, leaving 8 bases of the junction unmatched.

This clone was counted many times. The chain joins TRBV4-3 to TRBJ1-3; D is uncertain. Germline V lookup: CDR1 LGHNA, CDR2 YSLEER. The CDR3 has 16 amino acids. Trimming pared 2 bases from V and 0 bases from J, leaving 11 bases between. The CDR3: CASSQSRVGSGNTIYF. The CDR3 nucleotides read TGCGCCAGCAGCCAAAGCCGGGTTGGCTCTGGAAACACCATATATTTT.

This sequence joins TRBV2 and TRBJ2-5; 15 nucleotides line up with TRBD2. V shed 7 bases, J shed 5 bases, and the junction held 8 bases outside the gene matches. CDR3 length equals 16 residues. The germline gives CDR1 SNHLY, CDR2 FYNNEI. The CDR3 reads CASNPGLAGGGETQYF. DNA of the CDR3: TGTGCCAGCAATCCCGGACTAGCGGGAGGGGGTGAGACCCAGTACTTC.

The rearrangement joins TRBV10-1 to TRBJ2-2; perhaps TRBD1 as D (6 bases). Trimming cost V 1 base and J 4 bases, with 13 bases left between them. CDR1 WNHNN and CDR2 SYGVQD come from the germline V gene (reference sequence). The CDR3 sequence is 16 residues long. CDR3 nucleotides: TGCGCCAGCAGTGAGTGGGGGACACCAATCACCGGGGAGCTGTTTTTT. Amino acids: CASSEWGTPITGELFF.

The V call is TRBV5-1, the J call TRBJ1-1; a possible D gene is TRBD1 (5 bases). Germline lookup yields CDR1 SGHRS and CDR2 YFSETQ. Trimming took 1 base from V and 3 from J, leaving 16 bases between them. This CDR3 spans 16 amino acids. CDR3 in DNA: TGCGCCAGCAGCTTGTACAGGCGCGAATTGGACACTGAAGCTTTCTTT. Its translation is CASSLYRRELDTEAFF.

This chain joins TRBV12-3 or TRBV12-4 and TRBJ1-1; TRBD1 might be the D (5 bases). This CDR3 is 13 amino acids long. Trimming took off 10 bases at V and 6 bases at J, with 18 bases between the two ends. The DNA for the CDR3 is TGTGCCACCACATCCGGGGGTAGGTCTGAAGCTTTCTTT. As protein: CATTSGGRSEAFF.

This clone was recorded once. V and J are TRBV5-6 and TRBJ2-1; TRBD2 matches 7 bases. The ends lost 3 bases at V and 3 bases at J; junction bases unmatched: 6. The CDR3 is 15 residues long. Germline values: CDR1 SGHDT, CDR2 YYEEEE. CDR3 loop: CASSWGGGGYNEQFF. The CDR3 nucleotides are TGTGCCAGCAGCTGGGGAGGCGGGGGCTACAATGAGCAGTTCTTC.

This chain links TRBV9 with TRBJ2-4; D unresolved. Germline loops: CDR1 SGDLS, CDR2 YYNGEE. V was trimmed by 5 bases and J by 0 bases, leaving 9 bases between them. The CDR3 runs to 14 residues. CDR3 loop: CASSEASAKNIQYF. CDR3 DNA: TGTGCCAGCAGTGAGGCCTCAGCCAAAAACATTCAGTACTTC.

The chain recombines TRBV4-2 with TRBJ1-2; D uncertain. Germline CDR1 reads LGHNA; CDR2 reads YNFKEQ. The germline V and J ends were trimmed by 4 bases and 3 bases, with 6 bases remaining between them. CDR3 length: 12 residues. The CDR3 DNA is TGTGCCAGCAGCCTAACAGACTATGGCTACACCTTC. Translated: CASSLTDYGYTF.

This chain joins TRBV5-6 and TRBJ2-1; tentatively, D is TRBD2 (6 bases). CDR3 size: 13 residues. The germline gives CDR1 SGHDT, CDR2 YYEEEE. Trimming stripped 0 bases from V and 6 bases from J, with 7 bases between. The CDR3 DNA reads TGTGCCAGCAGCTTGGCGGGACTCAATGAGCAGTTCTTC. Protein product: CASSLAGLNEQFF.

This clone was seen only a few times. The CDR3 DNA is TGTGCCAGCAGCTGGGGGCATGAGCAGTTCTTC. This gives the protein CASSWGHEQFF. The chain employs TRBV7-9 and TRBJ2-1, with TRBD1 as a possible D gene (6 bases). Trimming cost V 4 bases and J 8 bases, with 6 bases left between them. Per germline, CDR1 SEHNR and CDR2 FQNEAQ (reference sequence). The CDR3 length is 11 residues. The full variable domain, in which reference TRBV7-9 and TRBJ2-1 provide the parts outside the CDR3, is DTGVSQNPRHKITKRGQNVTFRCDPISEHNRLYWYRQTLGQGPEFLTYFQNEAQLEKSRLLSDRFSAERPKGSFSTLEIQRTEQGDSAMYLCASSWGHEQFFGPGTRLTVL.

The rearrangement joins TRBV10-3 to TRBJ1-5; 8 bases match TRBD1. Germline CDR1 and CDR2: ENHRY and SYGVKD. The CDR3 contains 13 residues. Trimming cost V 10 bases and J 3 bases; bases outside gene matches: 5. The CDR3 bases are TGTGCCACAACGGGACAGGTCAATCAGCCCCAGCATTTT. It specifies CATTGQVNQPQHF.

The CDR3 DNA follows: TGTGCCTGGGAACCGGGACAGGGGTACTATGGCTACACCTTC. It is translated as CAWEPGQGYYGYTF. The chain couples TRBV30 to TRBJ1-2, with 10 nucleotides matching TRBD1. This CDR3 has 14 amino acids. CDR1 GTSNPN and CDR2 SVGIG come from the germline V gene (reference sequence). J gave up 3 bases and V 5 bases, and 6 bases lay outside the gene matches. Full variable domain (outside the CDR3, taken from reference TRBV30 and TRBJ1-2): SQTIHQWPATLVQPVGSPLSLECTVEGTSNPNLYWYRQAAGRGLQLLFYSVGIGQISSEVPQNLSASRPQDRQFILSSKKLLLSDSGFYLCAWEPGQGYYGYTFGSGTRLTVV.